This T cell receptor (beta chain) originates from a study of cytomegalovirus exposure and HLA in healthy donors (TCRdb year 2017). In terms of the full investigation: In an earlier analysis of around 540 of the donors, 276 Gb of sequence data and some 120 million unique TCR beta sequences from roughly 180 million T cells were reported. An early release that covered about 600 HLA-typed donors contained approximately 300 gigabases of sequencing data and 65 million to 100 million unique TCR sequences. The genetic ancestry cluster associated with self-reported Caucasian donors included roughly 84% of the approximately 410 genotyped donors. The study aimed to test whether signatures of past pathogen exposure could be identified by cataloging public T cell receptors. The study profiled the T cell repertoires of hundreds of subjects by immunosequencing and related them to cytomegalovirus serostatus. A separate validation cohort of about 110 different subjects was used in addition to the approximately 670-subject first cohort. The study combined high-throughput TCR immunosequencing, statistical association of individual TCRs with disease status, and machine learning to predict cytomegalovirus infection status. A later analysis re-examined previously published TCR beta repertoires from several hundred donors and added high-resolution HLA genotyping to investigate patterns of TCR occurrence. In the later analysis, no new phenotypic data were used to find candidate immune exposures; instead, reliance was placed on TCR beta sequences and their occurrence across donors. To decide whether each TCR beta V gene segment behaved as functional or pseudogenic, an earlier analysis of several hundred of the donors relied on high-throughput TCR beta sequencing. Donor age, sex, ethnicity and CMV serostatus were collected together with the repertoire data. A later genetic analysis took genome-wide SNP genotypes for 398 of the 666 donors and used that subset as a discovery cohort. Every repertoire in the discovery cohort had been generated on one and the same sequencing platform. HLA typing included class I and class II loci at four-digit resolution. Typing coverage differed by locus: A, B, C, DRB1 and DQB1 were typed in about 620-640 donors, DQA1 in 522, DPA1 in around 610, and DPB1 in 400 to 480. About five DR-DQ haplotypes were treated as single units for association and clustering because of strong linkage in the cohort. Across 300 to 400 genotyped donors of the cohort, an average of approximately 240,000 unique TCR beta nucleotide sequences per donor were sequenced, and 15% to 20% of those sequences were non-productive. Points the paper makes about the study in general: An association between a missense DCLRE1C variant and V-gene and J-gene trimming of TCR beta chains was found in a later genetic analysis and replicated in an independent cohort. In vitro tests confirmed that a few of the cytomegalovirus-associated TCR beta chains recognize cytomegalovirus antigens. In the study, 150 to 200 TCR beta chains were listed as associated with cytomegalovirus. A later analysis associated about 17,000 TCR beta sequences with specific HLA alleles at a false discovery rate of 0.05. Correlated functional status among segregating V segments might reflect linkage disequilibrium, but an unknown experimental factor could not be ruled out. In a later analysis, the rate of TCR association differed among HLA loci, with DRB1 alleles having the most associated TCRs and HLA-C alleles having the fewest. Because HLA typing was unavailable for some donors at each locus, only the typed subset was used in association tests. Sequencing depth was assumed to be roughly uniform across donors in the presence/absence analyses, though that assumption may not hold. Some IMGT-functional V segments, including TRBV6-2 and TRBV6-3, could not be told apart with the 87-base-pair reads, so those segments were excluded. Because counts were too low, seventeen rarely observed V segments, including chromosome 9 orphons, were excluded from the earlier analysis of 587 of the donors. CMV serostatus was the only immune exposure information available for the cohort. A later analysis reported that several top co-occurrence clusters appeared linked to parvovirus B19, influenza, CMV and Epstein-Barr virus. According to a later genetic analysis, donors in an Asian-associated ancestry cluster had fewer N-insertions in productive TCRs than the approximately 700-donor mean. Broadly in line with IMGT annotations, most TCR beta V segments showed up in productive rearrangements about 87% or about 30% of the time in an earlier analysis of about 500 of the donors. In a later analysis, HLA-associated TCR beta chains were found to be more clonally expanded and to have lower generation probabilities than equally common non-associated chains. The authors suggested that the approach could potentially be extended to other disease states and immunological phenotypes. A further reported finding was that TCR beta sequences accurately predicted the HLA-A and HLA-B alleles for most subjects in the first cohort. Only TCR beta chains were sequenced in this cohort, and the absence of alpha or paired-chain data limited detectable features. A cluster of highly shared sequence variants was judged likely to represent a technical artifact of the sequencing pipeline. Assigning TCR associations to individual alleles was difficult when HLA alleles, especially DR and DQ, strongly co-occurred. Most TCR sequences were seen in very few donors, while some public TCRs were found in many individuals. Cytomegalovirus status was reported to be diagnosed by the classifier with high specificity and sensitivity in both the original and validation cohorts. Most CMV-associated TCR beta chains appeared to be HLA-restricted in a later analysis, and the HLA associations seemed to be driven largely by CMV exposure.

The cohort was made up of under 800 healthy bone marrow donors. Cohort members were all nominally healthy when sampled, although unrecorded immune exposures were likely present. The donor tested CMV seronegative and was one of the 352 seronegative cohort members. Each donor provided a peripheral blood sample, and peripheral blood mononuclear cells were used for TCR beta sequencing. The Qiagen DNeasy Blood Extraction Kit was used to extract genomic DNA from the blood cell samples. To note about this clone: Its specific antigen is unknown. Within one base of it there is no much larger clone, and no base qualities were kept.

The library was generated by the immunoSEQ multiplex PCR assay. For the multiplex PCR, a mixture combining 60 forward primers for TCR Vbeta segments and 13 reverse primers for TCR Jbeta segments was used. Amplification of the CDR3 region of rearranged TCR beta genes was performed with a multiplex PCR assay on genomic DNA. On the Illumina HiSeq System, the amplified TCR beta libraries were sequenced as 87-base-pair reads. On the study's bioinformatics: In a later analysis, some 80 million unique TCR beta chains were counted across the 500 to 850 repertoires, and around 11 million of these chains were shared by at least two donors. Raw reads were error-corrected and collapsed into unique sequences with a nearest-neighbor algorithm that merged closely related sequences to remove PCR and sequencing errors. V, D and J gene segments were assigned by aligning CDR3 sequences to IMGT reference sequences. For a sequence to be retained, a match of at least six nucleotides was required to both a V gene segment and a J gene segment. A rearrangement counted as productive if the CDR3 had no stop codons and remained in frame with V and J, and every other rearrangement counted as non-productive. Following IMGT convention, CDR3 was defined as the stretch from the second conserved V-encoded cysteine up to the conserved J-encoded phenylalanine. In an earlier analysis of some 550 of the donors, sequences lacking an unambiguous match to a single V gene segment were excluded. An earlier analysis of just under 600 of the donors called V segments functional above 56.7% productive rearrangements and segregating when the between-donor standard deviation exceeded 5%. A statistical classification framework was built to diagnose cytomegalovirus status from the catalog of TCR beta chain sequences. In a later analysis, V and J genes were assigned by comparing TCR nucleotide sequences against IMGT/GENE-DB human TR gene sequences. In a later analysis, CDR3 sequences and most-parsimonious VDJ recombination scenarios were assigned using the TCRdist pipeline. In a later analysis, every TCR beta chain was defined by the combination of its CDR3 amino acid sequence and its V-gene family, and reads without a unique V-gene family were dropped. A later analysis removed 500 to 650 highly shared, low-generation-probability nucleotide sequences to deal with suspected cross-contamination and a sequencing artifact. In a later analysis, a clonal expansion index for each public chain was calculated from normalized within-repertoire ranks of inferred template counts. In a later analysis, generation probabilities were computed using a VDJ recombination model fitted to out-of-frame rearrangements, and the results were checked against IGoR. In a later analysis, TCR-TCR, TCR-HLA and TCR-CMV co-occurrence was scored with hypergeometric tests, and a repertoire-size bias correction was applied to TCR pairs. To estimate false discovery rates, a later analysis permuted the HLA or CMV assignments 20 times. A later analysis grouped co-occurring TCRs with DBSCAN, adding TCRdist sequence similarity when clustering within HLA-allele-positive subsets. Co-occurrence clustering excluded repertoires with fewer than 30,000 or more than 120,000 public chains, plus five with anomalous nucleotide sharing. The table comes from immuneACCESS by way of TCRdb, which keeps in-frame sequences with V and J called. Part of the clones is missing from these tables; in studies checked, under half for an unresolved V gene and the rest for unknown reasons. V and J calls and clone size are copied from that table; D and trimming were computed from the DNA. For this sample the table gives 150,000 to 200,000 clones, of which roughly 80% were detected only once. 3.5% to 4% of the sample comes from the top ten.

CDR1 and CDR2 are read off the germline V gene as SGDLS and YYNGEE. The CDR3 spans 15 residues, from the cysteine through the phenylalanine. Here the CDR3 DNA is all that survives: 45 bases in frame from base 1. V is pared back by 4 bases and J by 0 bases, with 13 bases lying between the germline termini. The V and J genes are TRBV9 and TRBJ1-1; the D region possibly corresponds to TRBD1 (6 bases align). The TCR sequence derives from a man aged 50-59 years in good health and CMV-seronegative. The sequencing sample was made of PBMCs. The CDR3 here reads CASSPGTKLNTEAFF. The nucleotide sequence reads TGTGCCAGCAGCCCCGGGACAAAGTTGAACACTGAAGCTTTCTTT.